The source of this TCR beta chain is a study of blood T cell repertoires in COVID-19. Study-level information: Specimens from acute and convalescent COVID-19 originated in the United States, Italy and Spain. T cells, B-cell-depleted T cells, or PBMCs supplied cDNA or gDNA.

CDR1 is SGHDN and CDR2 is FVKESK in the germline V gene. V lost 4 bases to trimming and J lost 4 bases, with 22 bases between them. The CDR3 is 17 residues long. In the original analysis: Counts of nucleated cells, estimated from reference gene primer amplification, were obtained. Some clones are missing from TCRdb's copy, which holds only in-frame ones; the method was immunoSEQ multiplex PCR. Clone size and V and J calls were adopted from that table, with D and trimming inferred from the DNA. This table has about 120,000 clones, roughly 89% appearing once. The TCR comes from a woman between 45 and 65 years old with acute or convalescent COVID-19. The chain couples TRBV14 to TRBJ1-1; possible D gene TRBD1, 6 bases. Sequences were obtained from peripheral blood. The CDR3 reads CASSPSYRVGPGTEAFF. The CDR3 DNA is TGTGCCAGCAGCCCAAGTTACAGGGTAGGGCCAGGCACTGAAGCTTTCTTT. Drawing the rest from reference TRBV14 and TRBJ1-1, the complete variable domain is EAGVTQFPSHSVIEKGQTVTLRCDPISGHDNLYWYRRVMGKEIKFLLHFVKESKQDESGMPNNRFLAERTGGTYSTLKVQPAELEDSGVYFCASSPSYRVGPGTEAFFGQGTRLTVV.